Detailed here is one T cell receptor beta chain. RNA totalling about 0.5 to 1 ug underwent reverse transcription with random hexamers. The amplification used immunoSEQ multiplex PCR on TCR beta CDR3; it spanned 54 Vbeta and 13 Jbeta. MiXCR, applied by TCRdb to the immunoSEQ multiplex PCR reads, yields one record per CDR3 protein. The table shows over 100,000 distinct CDR3 sequences, with about 96% occurring only once. The record originates from a study of CD8 T cells in Susac syndrome. TEMRA cells were enriched by FACS, and CD4+ and CD8+ T cells were negatively isolated. The sequenced sample consisted of CD4+ T cells from PBMCs. The sequence was collected from a human donor in good health.

Here the CDR3 DNA reads TGTGCCAGCAGTCTCGGACAGGGGAAATTGGACACTGAAGCTTTCTTT. Protein sequence: CASSLGQGKLDTEAFF. The rearrangement joins TRBV28 to TRBJ1-1; 9 bases agree with TRBD1. V gave up 5 bases and J gave up 3 bases; unmatched junction bases: 10. The CDR3 sequence is 16 residues long. Germline lookup yields CDR1 MDHEN and CDR2 SYDVKM.